These T cell receptor beta chains were read from a single sample in a study of blood T cell repertoires in COVID-19. The repertoire was sequenced with immunoSEQ multiplex PCR; TCRdb's copy has only in-frame clones and lacks some. The sample has 300,000 or so clones; roughly nine tenths are singletons. Sequencing used PBMCs or T cells enriched from blood (not recorded which). The receptors stem from a man aged 60 to 69 who had recovered from COVID-19. Each CDR3 is given with its conserved first and last residue. A D gene is named only where the DNA matches it firmly. For some rows the clone size is stated as once, few or many, or as a class when expanded; others skip it.

CDR3 protein	CDR3 DNA	D gene	clone size	V gene	J gene
CASSLRFSYEQYF	TGTGCCAGCAGCCTTAGATTCTCCTACGAGCAGTACTTC	-	-	TRBV5-4	TRBJ2-7
CASSYPGLSEQYF	TGTGCCAGCAGTTACCCCGGGTTAAGCGAGCAGTACTTC	-	-	TRBV6-2/TRBV6-3	TRBJ2-7
CASSYSPGGNTIYF	TGTGCCAGCAGTTACAGCCCAGGGGGAAACACCATATATTTT	-	-	TRBV6-5	TRBJ1-3
CASSSSGTSYNEQFF	TGTGCCAGCAGCTCGAGCGGGACGTCCTACAATGAGCAGTTCTTC	TRBD2	-	TRBV7-3	TRBJ2-1
CASSQGSGRSQETQYF	TGCGCCAGCAGCCAAGGGAGCGGGAGGAGCCAAGAGACCCAGTACTTC	TRBD2	-	TRBV4-1	TRBJ2-5
CASSPTRTGKETQYF	TGTGCCAGTAGTCCAACACGGACAGGGAAGGAGACCCAGTACTTC	TRBD1	-	TRBV19	TRBJ2-5
CASSPGTGELFF	TGTGCCAGCAGTCCGGGCACCGGGGAGCTGTTTTTT	-	-	TRBV6-5	TRBJ2-2
CASSLAQTASSYNEQFF	TGTGCCAGCAGCTTAGCGCAGACAGCCAGCTCCTACAATGAGCAGTTCTTC	-	-	TRBV7-9	TRBJ2-1
CASKHGGALDTQYF	TGTGCCAGTAAACACGGGGGGGCCTTAGATACGCAGTATTTT	TRBD2	-	TRBV19	TRBJ2-3
CASMRQGAGDYGYTF	TGTGCCAGCATGAGACAGGGGGCAGGTGACTATGGCTACACCTTC	TRBD1	-	TRBV27	TRBJ1-2
CASSPDQGSNSPLHF	TGTGCCAGCAGTCCCGACCAGGGCTCCAATTCACCCCTCCACTTT	-	once	TRBV27	TRBJ1-6
CATSDTTGNQPQHF	TGTGCCACCAGTGATACGACAGGCAATCAGCCCCAGCATTTT	-	-	TRBV24-1	TRBJ1-5
CASSLTGVNTEAFF	TGTGCCAGCAGCTTGACCGGGGTGAACACTGAAGCTTTCTTT	-	-	TRBV7-9	TRBJ1-1
CASSGLGTGGDETQYF	TGTGCCAGCAGCGGCTTAGGGACAGGGGGCGACGAGACCCAGTACTTC	TRBD1	-	TRBV5-4	TRBJ2-5
CASSVDRTLNYGYTF	TGTGCCAGCAGCGTAGACAGAACCCTTAACTATGGCTACACCTTC	-	few	TRBV27	TRBJ1-2
CASSPGLSRDTQYF	TGTGCCAGCTCACCTGGACTTTCTAGAGATACGCAGTATTTT	-	-	TRBV18	TRBJ2-3
CASSYIQGPSGYTF	TGTGCCAGCAGCTATATACAGGGCCCCAGTGGCTACACCTTC	-	-	TRBV6-5	TRBJ1-2
CATRTGDNEKLFF	TGTGCCACGCGGACAGGGGATAATGAAAAACTGTTTTTT	TRBD1	few	TRBV10-3	TRBJ1-4
CASSQETGGYTF	TGCGCCAGCAGCCAAGAGACAGGTGGCTACACCTTC	-	-	TRBV4-1	TRBJ1-2
CASSDRVRVGEKLFF	TGTGCCAGCAGTGATAGGGTCAGGGTAGGAGAAAAACTGTTTTTT	-	-	TRBV2	TRBJ1-4
CASSPRQSNQPQHF	TGTGCCAGCAGTCCTCGACAGAGCAATCAGCCCCAGCATTTT	-	-	TRBV3-1/TRBV3-2	TRBJ1-5
CPRIQTGTGGSYSNQPQHF	TGCCCACGGATCCAGACCGGGACAGGGGGCTCGTATAGCAATCAGCCCCAGCATTTT	TRBD1	few	TRBV29-1	TRBJ1-5
CASNYRGNTEAFF	TGTGCCAGTAATTACAGGGGAAACACTGAAGCTTTCTTT	TRBD1	-	TRBV19	TRBJ1-1
CSVEDPREGMNTEAFF	TGCAGCGTTGAAGACCCCCGGGAAGGAATGAACACTGAAGCTTTCTTT	-	-	TRBV29-1	TRBJ1-1
CASSKGTGKGYTF	TGTGCCAGCAGCAAGGGTACAGGGAAAGGCTACACCTTC	-	-	TRBV5-6	TRBJ1-2
CASSADTSNTEAFF	TGCGCCAGCAGCGCCGACACATCGAACACTGAAGCTTTCTTT	-	-	TRBV5-1	TRBJ1-1
CASSQDRSGGFYEQYF	TGTGCCAGCAGCCAAGATAGAAGCGGGGGGTTCTACGAGCAGTACTTC	TRBD2	-	TRBV4-2	TRBJ2-7
CASSYEGTGGTEAFF	TGTGCCAGCAGTTACGAAGGGACAGGGGGGACTGAAGCTTTCTTT	TRBD1	-	TRBV6-5	TRBJ1-1
CASSRYPGTASNYGYTF	TGTGCCAGCAGCAGATACCCCGGGACAGCTTCTAACTATGGCTACACCTTC	TRBD1	-	TRBV6-2/TRBV6-3	TRBJ1-2
CASSPGQGSEKLFF	TGTGCCAGCAGCCCGGGACAGGGGTCTGAAAAACTGTTTTTT	TRBD1	-	TRBV9	TRBJ1-4
CASRVTGFYGYTF	TGTGCCAGCAGAGTAACAGGGTTCTATGGCTACACCTTC	-	-	TRBV6-5	TRBJ1-2
CASSPPPGLGHTDTQYF	TGTGCCAGCAGTCCGCCTCCGGGACTGGGGCACACAGATACGCAGTATTTT	-	-	TRBV28	TRBJ2-3
CASSEALRTDISYEQYF	TGTGCCAGCAGTGAAGCGCTTAGGACAGATATCTCCTACGAGCAGTACTTC	-	-	TRBV2	TRBJ2-7
CASSQEVSGRWETQYF	TGCGCCAGCAGCCAAGAAGTTAGCGGAAGGTGGGAGACCCAGTACTTC	-	-	TRBV4-1	TRBJ2-5
CANRLGQEQYF	TGTGCCAACAGGCTGGGACAAGAGCAGTACTTC	-	-	TRBV2	TRBJ2-7
CASSSQGTYNSPLHF	TGTGCCAGCAGCTCGCAGGGGACCTATAATTCACCCCTCCACTTT	-	once	TRBV11-3	TRBJ1-6
CASSSTGMNTEAFF	TGTGCCAGCAGCTCAACAGGAATGAACACTGAAGCTTTCTTT	-	-	TRBV14	TRBJ1-1
CASSAGQGLNTEAFF	TGTGCCAGCAGCGCAGGACAGGGCCTGAACACTGAAGCTTTCTTT	TRBD1	once	TRBV7-9	TRBJ1-1
CASSVVPGKDSPLHF	TGTGCCAGCAGCGTAGTCCCGGGAAAAGATTCACCCCTCCACTTT	-	-	TRBV9	TRBJ1-6
CASRAPAGSETQYF	TGTGCCAGCAGGGCCCCTGCGGGTTCGGAGACCCAGTACTTC	-	-	TRBV6-5	TRBJ2-5
CASSRQGPIFANTGELFF	TGTGCCAGCAGCCGCCAGGGTCCTATATTCGCGAACACCGGGGAGCTGTTTTTT	-	-	TRBV11-2	TRBJ2-2